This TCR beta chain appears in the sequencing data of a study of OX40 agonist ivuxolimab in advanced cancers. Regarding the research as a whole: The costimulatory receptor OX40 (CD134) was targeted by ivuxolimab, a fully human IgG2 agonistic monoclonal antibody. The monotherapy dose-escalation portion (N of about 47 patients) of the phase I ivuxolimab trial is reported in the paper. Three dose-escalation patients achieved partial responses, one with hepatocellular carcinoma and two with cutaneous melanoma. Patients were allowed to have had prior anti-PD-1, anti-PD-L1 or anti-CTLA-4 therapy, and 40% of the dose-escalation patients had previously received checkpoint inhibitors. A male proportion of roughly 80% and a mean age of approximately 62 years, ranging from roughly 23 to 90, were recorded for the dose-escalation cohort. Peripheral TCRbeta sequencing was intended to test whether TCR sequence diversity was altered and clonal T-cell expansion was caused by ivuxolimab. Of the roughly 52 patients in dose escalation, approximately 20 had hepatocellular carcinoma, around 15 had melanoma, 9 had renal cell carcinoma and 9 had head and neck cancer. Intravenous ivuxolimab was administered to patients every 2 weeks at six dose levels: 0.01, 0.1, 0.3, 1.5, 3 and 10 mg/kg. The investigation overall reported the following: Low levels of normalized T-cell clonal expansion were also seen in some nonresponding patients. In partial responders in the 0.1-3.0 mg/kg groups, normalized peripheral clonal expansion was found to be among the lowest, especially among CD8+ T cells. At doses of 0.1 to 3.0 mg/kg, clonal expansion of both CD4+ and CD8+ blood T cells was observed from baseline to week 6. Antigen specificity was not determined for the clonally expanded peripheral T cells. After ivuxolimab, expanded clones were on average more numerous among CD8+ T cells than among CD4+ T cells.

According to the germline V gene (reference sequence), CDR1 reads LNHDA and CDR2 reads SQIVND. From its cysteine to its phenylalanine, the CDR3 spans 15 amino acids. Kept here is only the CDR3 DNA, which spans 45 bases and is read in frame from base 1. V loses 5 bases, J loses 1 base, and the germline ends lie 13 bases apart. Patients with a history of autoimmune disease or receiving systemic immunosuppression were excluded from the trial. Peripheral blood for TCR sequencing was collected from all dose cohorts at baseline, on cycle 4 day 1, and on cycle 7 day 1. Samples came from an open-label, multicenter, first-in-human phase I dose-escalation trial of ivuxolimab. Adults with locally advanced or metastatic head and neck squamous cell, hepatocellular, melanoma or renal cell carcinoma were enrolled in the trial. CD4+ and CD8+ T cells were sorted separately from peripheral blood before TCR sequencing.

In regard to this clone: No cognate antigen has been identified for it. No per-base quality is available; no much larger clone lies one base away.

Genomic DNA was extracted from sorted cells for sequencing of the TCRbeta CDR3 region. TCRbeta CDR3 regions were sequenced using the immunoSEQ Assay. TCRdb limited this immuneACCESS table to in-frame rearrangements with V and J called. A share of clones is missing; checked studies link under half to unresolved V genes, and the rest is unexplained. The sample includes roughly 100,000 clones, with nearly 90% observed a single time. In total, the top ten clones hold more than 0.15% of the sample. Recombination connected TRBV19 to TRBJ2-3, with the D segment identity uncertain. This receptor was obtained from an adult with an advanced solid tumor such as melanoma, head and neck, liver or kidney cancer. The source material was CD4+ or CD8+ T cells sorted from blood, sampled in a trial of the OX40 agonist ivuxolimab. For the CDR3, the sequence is CASSYLRGGTDTQYF. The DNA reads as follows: TGTGCCAGTAGTTACCTTCGTGGTGGCACAGATACGCAGTATTTT.